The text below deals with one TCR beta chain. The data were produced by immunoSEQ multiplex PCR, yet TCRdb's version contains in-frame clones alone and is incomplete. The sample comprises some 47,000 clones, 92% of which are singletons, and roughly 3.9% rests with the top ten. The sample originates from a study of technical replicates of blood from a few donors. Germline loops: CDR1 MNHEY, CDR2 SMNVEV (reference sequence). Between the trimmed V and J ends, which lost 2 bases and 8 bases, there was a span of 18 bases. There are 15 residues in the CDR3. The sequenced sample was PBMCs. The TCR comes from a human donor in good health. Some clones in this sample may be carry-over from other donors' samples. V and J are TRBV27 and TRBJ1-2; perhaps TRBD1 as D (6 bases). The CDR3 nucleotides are TGTGCCAGCAGTTTAAGGTCTCGGGGGGCGCGGGGCTACACCTTC. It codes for CASSLRSRGARGYTF.